Shown below are 14 T cell receptor beta chains from a single sample sequenced in a study of T cells after yellow fever vaccination. TCRdb reprocessed the 5' RACE reads via MiXCR and lists one record per CDR3 protein. The sample lists more than 300,000 distinct CDR3 sequences, about 10% occurring once. The source was CD4+ T cells sorted from PBMCs, collected 45 days after the yellow fever booster vaccination. These receptors were collected from a man aged 18 to 35 who received the YFV17D yellow fever vaccine.

This clonotype showed up many times. The CDR3 bases are TGTGCCAGTAGTATAGTTTCCGGGGGGACCCAGTACTTC. The encoded protein is CASSIVSGGTQYF. The V gene is TRBV19, the J gene TRBJ2-5, with D perhaps TRBD2 (6 bases). Germline CDR1 reads LNHDA; CDR2 reads SQIVND (reference sequence). This CDR3 is 13 amino acids long. Deletions cut 1 base from V and 7 bases from J, with 10 bases between.

This clonotype was recorded a few times. V gene TRBV6-6 combines with J gene TRBJ1-3; D remains unclear. This CDR3 comprises 13 residues. Germline V gives CDR1 MNHNY, CDR2 SVGAGI (reference sequence). V was shortened by 2 bases and J by 6 bases, with 8 bases between the two germline ends. The CDR3, as DNA: TGTGCCAGCAGTTACGTAAGGGAAAACACCATATATTTT. This gives the protein CASSYVRENTIYF.

This clonotype showed up just a few times. This chain links TRBV14 with TRBJ1-2; D is possibly TRBD1 (5 bases). Trimming pared 4 bases from V and 2 bases from J, leaving 11 bases between. Germline loops: CDR1 SGHDN, CDR2 FVKESK. CDR3 length: 14 residues. In DNA, the CDR3 is TGTGCCAGCAGCCTGGGGGTACTCAACTATGGCTACACCTTC. Its protein product is CASSLGVLNYGYTF.

The chain combines TRBV5-1 with TRBJ2-3, with TRBD2 as a possible D gene (6 bases). The germline V and J ends were trimmed by 5 bases and 2 bases, with 18 bases remaining between them. CDR1 SGHRS and CDR2 YFSETQ come from the germline V gene. The CDR3 spans 16 residues. CDR3 sequence: CASSPGGVGITDTQYF. The CDR3 coding sequence is TGCGCCAGCAGTCCTGGAGGGGTAGGGATCACAGATACGCAGTATTTT. The complete variable domain, with remaining parts taken from reference TRBV5-1 and TRBJ2-3, reads KAGVTQTPRYLIKTRGQQVTLSCSPISGHRSVSWYQQTPGQGLQFLFEYFSETQRNKGNFPGRFSGRQFSNSRSEMNVSTLELGDSALYLCASSPGGVGITDTQYFGPGTRLTVL.

V and J are TRBV5-1 and TRBJ1-1; D remains ambiguous. CDR1 is SGHRS and CDR2 is YFSETQ in the germline V gene. This CDR3 spans 12 amino acids. V was clipped by 0 bases and J by 11 bases, with 11 bases between them. The CDR3 DNA follows: TGCGCCAGCAGCTTGGCAGGTCGGGCGGCTTTCTTT. This translates into CASSLAGRAAFF.

The V and J genes are TRBV7-2 and TRBJ2-5; 11 bases agree with TRBD1. This CDR3 comprises 15 residues. CDR1 is SGHTA and CDR2 is FQGNSA in the germline V gene. Trimming cost V 5 bases and J 1 base; bases outside gene matches: 3. The CDR3 coding sequence is TGTGCCAGCAGCCGGGGACAGGGGGTCCAAGAGACCCAGTACTTC. Amino acid sequence: CASSRGQGVQETQYF.

The CDR3 DNA follows: TGTGCCAGCAGCCGACGAAGAGGCACTGAAGCTTTCTTT. Protein: CASSRRRGTEAFF. V usage is TRBV6-5 and J usage is TRBJ1-1; D remains unclear. The CDR3 has 13 residues. The V gene lost 6 bases and the J gene lost 4 bases, with 12 bases spanning the gap. Germline V gene sequence: CDR1 MNHEY, CDR2 SVGAGI.

In its sample, this clonotype was seen a few times. The rearrangement links TRBV7-2 to TRBJ2-1, with D maybe TRBD2 (5 bases). Germline V gene data show CDR1 as SGHTA and CDR2 as FQGNSA. This CDR3 contains 13 residues. V was pared by 6 bases and J by 12 bases, with 18 bases between. The CDR3 reads CASRPGSVGWQFF. The CDR3 DNA is TGTGCCAGCAGGCCGGGGTCGGTAGGGTGGCAGTTCTTC. The full variable domain, with the rest looked up from reference TRBV7-2 and TRBJ2-1, is GAGVSQSPSNKVTEKGKDVELRCDPISGHTALYWYRQSLGQGLEFLIYFQGNSAPDKSGLPSDRFSAERTGGSVSTLTIQRTQQEDSAVYLCASRPGSVGWQFFGPGTRLTVL.

This chain links TRBV7-6 with TRBJ2-2, with D tentatively TRBD1 (5 bases). The CDR3 covers 12 residues. Germline CDR1 and CDR2: SGHVS and FNYEAQ. The V and J ends lost 0 bases and 12 bases respectively, with 8 bases between them. The CDR3 coding sequence is TGTGCCAGCAGCTTAGCGGCAGGGCAGCTGTTTTTT. Translating gives CASSLAAGQLFF.

This clonotype was seen only a few times. The chain is built from TRBV6-5 and TRBJ2-1, with D hard to call. From germline, CDR1 is MNHEY and CDR2 SVGAGI. Trimming cost V 1 base and J 9 bases, with 4 bases left between them. This CDR3 has 11 residues. CDR3: CASSYLREQFF. For the CDR3, the DNA is TGTGCCAGCAGTTACTTGCGTGAGCAGTTCTTC.

The chain carries TRBV7-9 and TRBJ1-2; 8 nucleotides line up with TRBD1. This CDR3 contains 15 residues. The germline gives CDR1 SEHNR, CDR2 FQNEAQ (reference sequence). V shed 4 bases and J 1 base; nucleotides not matched to a gene: 5. This CDR3 reads CASSSGTGFNYGYTF. The DNA for the CDR3 is TGTGCCAGCAGCTCAGGGACAGGATTTAACTATGGCTACACCTTC.

V is TRBV4-2 and J is TRBJ2-1; 11 bases map to TRBD2. V was clipped by 4 bases and J by 4 bases; unmatched bases: 3. Per the germline V gene, CDR1 is LGHNA and CDR2 is YNFKEQ. The CDR3 is 15 residues long. Here the CDR3 DNA reads TGTGCCAGCAGCCCATCTAGCGGGGGGTACAATGAGCAGTTCTTC. It encodes CASSPSSGGYNEQFF.

Ten or more counts support this clonotype. The gene calls are TRBV5-1 and TRBJ1-2; D not certain. Trimming cost V 4 bases and J 6 bases, with 22 bases left between them. The CDR3 consists of 16 residues. Germline CDR1 is SGHRS and CDR2 is YFSETQ. This chain's CDR3 is CASSPEAVTSPHGYTF. The DNA of the CDR3 is TGCGCCAGCAGCCCCGAGGCCGTGACCAGCCCCCATGGCTACACCTTC.

V is TRBV20-1 and J is TRBJ2-5; 7 nucleotides line up with TRBD1. Trimming took 3 bases from V and 7 from J; bases not matched to a gene: 11. CDR3 size: 14 residues. Germline-derived CDR1 and CDR2 are DFQATT and SNEGSKA (reference sequence). CDR3 amino acids: CSARETGLWGTQYF. The CDR3 coding sequence is TGCAGTGCTAGGGAGACAGGGCTCTGGGGGACCCAGTACTTC.